These 12 T cell receptor beta chains share one sample of origin, sequenced in a study of blood T cell repertoires in COVID-19. The protocol was immunoSEQ multiplex PCR, while the TCRdb copy is restricted to in-frame clones and leaves out a portion. Found here are about 140,000 clones, 86% of them singletons; the top ten hold around 8.5%. Source material: peripheral blood. The source of these receptors is a woman aged 60-70 years with acute or convalescent COVID-19.

J is TRBJ2-5 and V is TRBV6-5, with D possibly being TRBD1 (6 bases). The CDR3 contains 15 residues. The ends were cut back, 2 bases at V and 5 bases at J, with 15 bases in the middle. Germline V lookup: CDR1 MNHEY, CDR2 SVGAGI. CDR3 DNA sequence: TGTGCCAGCAGTTACATATCAGGGGCCGAGGAGACCCAGTACTTC. It specifies CASSYISGAEETQYF.

This clone was observed a single time. This chain uses TRBV9 with TRBJ1-1; 10 bases align to TRBD1. This CDR3 is 16 amino acids long. The V gene's germline CDR1 is SGDLS and CDR2 YYNGEE. J lost 0 bases, V lost 3 bases, and 5 bases had no gene match. The CDR3, as DNA: TGTGCCAGCAGCGCGCAGACAGGGGGCATGAACACTGAAGCTTTCTTT. Translation gives CASSAQTGGMNTEAFF.

The chain carries TRBV6-5 and TRBJ2-1; tentatively, D is TRBD2 (7 bases). The V end lost 5 bases, the J end lost 10 bases, and 12 bases lay between the germline ends. Germline assignment: CDR1 MNHEY and CDR2 SVGAGI. The CDR3 runs to 12 residues. CDR3 DNA sequence: TGTGCCAGCAGTAGAGGGGGGGCGGAGCAGTTCTTC. This codes for CASSRGGAEQFF.

This clone was observed once. J is TRBJ1-5 and V is TRBV2; D possibly corresponds to TRBD1 (6 bases). The CDR3 is made up of 14 amino acids. The germline gives CDR1 SNHLY, CDR2 FYNNEI. V dropped 7 bases and J dropped 3 bases, with 13 bases sitting between them. CDR3 bases: TGTGCCAGCAAAAGAGGACAGAACAATCAGCCCCAGCATTTT. It encodes CASKRGQNNQPQHF.

The V and J genes are TRBV20-1 and TRBJ1-4, with a tentative D call TRBD1 (6 bases). The CDR3 is 11 residues long. CDR1 is DFQATT, CDR2 SNEGSKA, per germline (reference sequence). V was clipped by 5 bases and J by 8 bases, with 9 bases between them. Here the CDR3 DNA reads TGCAGTGCTGCCAGGGGCGAAAAACTGTTTTTT. This encodes CSAARGEKLFF.

Only one count was recorded for this clone. The V call is TRBV12-3 or TRBV12-4, the J call TRBJ2-1; no clear D gene. V was trimmed by 3 bases and J by 6 bases, leaving 9 bases between them. The CDR3 has 13 amino acids. The CDR3 DNA follows: TGTGCCAGCAGTTTTGCCCTCGGCAATGAGCAGTTCTTC. This codes for CASSFALGNEQFF.

CDR3 residues: CASSVSAWTGSYEQYF. CDR3 DNA sequence: TGTGCCAGCAGCGTGTCTGCTTGGACAGGTTCCTACGAGCAGTACTTC. The chain employs TRBV9 and TRBJ2-7; 7 nucleotides agree with TRBD1. The germline CDR1 and CDR2 sequences are SGDLS and YYNGEE. J was trimmed by 1 base and V by 2 bases; bases with no gene match: 9. The CDR3 is 16 residues long.

In its sample, this clone was seen once. The CDR3 loop reads CASSLGHTLGNSPLHF. The CDR3, as DNA: TGCGCCAGCAGCTTGGGGCACACACTAGGGAATTCACCCCTCCACTTT. This rearrangement joins TRBV5-1 to TRBJ1-6; D not certain. The CDR3 loop spans 16 amino acids. V was shortened by 0 bases and J by 7 bases, with 14 bases between the two germline ends. In germline, CDR1 is SGHRS, CDR2 YFSETQ.

The V call is TRBV6-2 or TRBV6-3, the J call TRBJ1-6; D uncertain. Per germline, CDR1 MNHEY and CDR2 SVGEGT. Trimming pared 1 base from V and 13 bases from J, leaving 11 bases between. The CDR3 spans 13 residues. CDR3 amino acids: CASSYYRGQPLHF. Here the CDR3 DNA reads TGTGCCAGCAGTTACTATCGGGGTCAGCCCCTCCACTTT.

The rearrangement uses TRBV30 and TRBJ2-7; perhaps TRBD1 as D (6 bases). This CDR3 comprises 11 residues. Germline CDR1 GTSNPN, CDR2 SVGIG (reference sequence). The V and J ends lost 5 bases and 4 bases respectively, with 9 bases between them. The CDR3 reads CAWGGNYEQYF. CDR3 nucleotides: TGTGCCTGGGGGGGCAATTACGAGCAGTACTTC.

The rearrangement links TRBV11-2 to TRBJ2-3, with TRBD2 matching over 9 bases. Trimming removed 3 bases from V and 2 bases from J; junction bases left unmatched: 6. Germline CDR1 and CDR2: SGHAT and FQNNGV. The CDR3 has 16 amino acids. The CDR3 DNA follows: TGTGCCAGCAGCTTGCTAGCGGGGAAACTCACAGATACGCAGTATTTT. Amino acid sequence: CASSLLAGKLTDTQYF.

The gene calls are TRBV12-5 and TRBJ2-1; D gene unclear. Germline loops: CDR1 LGHNT, CDR2 FRNRAP. This CDR3 spans 15 amino acids. Trimming removed 0 bases at V and 7 bases at J, with 13 bases between. The CDR3 bases are TGTGCTAGTGGTTTGGTCCGCGGCGCCGGGAATGAGCAGTTCTTC. Translated, it gives CASGLVRGAGNEQFF.